What follows is one TCR beta chain and its context. The sample holds many counts of this clonotype. It has no known antigen specificity. Base qualities are not recorded, but no much larger clone differs from it by a single base. Amplification of TCR beta CDR3 regions was carried out from RNA transcripts. For the first round of RT-PCR on the TCR CDR3, the HTBI primer set was used together with the Qiagen OneStep RT-PCR kit. The libraries were constructed in a second round of multiplex PCR and then size-selected and purified. Libraries were sequenced paired-end with 100 bp reads on an Illumina HiSeq2000. Processing in the source paper ran as follows. Raw data were processed with SOAPnuke, discarding reads with adapters, uncalled bases, mean Phred below 15, or no exact constant-primer or identifier match. COPE v1.2.5 was used to merge the high-quality paired reads, and each unique nucleotide sequence was defined as a clonotype. MiTCR v1.1 was used to align the clonotypes against IMGT TRBV, TRBD and TRBJ reference segments. Analysis was restricted to V-J combinations with a frequency above 0.0001, which covered roughly 99% of repertoires. A TCS score was defined as the ratio between F50 (clonal expansion) and ExV (chaos), using BLOSUM62-based TCRdist between CDR3 peptides within each V-J. Welch's t-statistics and random forest reduced 500 to 650 V-J features to about 13, which were used in a naive Bayes classifier (R e1071). TCRdb redid the processing of the public reads, applying fastp at Q25 and MiXCR, and retained in-frame beta chains. CDR3 protein duplicates are merged, each entry listing the most common genes and DNA. These V and J calls derive from TCRdb rather than the authors' analysis. The sample data list approximately 400,000 distinct CDR3 sequences, and around 16% of these were observed just once. The leading ten clones occupy around 7.7% of the sample.

The CDR1 and CDR2 encoded by the germline V gene (reference sequence) are DFQATT and SNEGSKA. V sheds 6 bases and J sheds 0 bases, leaving 15 bases between their ends. The cysteine opens and the phenylalanine closes a CDR3 of 14 amino acids. Only the CDR3 part of the read is kept: 42 bases, read in frame from the first base. The record originates from a study of T cells in Graves' hyperthyroidism and ophthalmopathy (dated by TCRdb to between 2017 and 2020). General notes on the study: Peripheral blood was collected at initial diagnosis, before any treatment. To identify distinguishing TCR V-J signatures, a discovery cohort of around 98 patients was used, comprising 43 with Graves' ophthalmopathy and under 60 with stable Graves' hyperthyroidism. An independent validation cohort of around 19 hyperthyroidism patients and approximately 15 patients who later progressed to ophthalmopathy tested prospective prediction of ophthalmopathy. The roughly 90 discovery patients were divided at random into training and test sets in a 7:3 ratio. In more than 5 Graves' hyperthyroidism patients, the study also compared T-cell repertoires from thyroid tissue with T-cell repertoires from blood. After blood sampling, hyperthyroidism patients were treated with methimazole at a starting dose of 30 mg daily, and ophthalmopathy patients were treated with high-dose intravenous methylprednisolone. According to the paper, TCR Vbeta CDR3 sequencing was carried out on around 140 peripheral blood samples, which came from over 40 ophthalmopathy, around 75 hyperthyroidism and about 17 progressor patients.

Study-level results and caveats: A 13 V-J signature model separated ophthalmopathy from stable hyperthyroidism, with approximately 87% sensitivity and approximately 81% specificity in cross-validation and 80%/75% in testing. Most expanded thyroid clonotypes (frequency above 0.001) were also found in blood, which suggests that blood repertoires may mirror thyroid immune responses. Sample size was not statistically predetermined, and blinding of investigators to group allocation was not performed. In validation, the model predicted progression to ophthalmopathy with around 71% sensitivity and about 73% specificity, a median of approximately 6.7 months before onset.

Graves' hyperthyroidism was defined as stable when no progression to ophthalmopathy occurred over 18 months of follow-up. The hyperthyroidism patients were between 18 and 65 years old and newly diagnosed, with a disease duration of less than 2 months. Any patient with an uncontrolled infection, another autoimmune disease, pregnancy or lactation was excluded. Clinical symptoms, serum thyroxine and TRAb, thyroid ultrasound, and orbital computed tomography formed the basis for the diagnoses. Ficoll-Paque density gradient centrifugation was used to isolate PBMCs from 8.5 to 10 ml of fresh peripheral blood. Total RNA was extracted with Trizol reagent, and quality was checked on an Agilent 2100 Bioanalyzer.

The chain is made from TRBV20-1 and TRBJ2-7; a tentative D match to TRBD1 spans 5 bases. The clonotype was recovered from a woman younger than 35 with Graves' hyperthyroidism. The material sequenced was blood. The sequenced DNA is TGCAGTGCCCTCGACAGAATTCGCTCCTACGAGCAGTACTTC. This gives the protein CSALDRIRSYEQYF.